The T cell receptor (beta chain) under discussion was sequenced for a study of identical twins. Study results and limitations: Analyses of zero insertions could be partly confounded by invariant MAIT and iNKT cells. Excess twin sharing in beta out-of-frame sequences was weaker. Memory repertoires showed no such pattern, whereas abundant cord blood beta clonotypes carried fewer insertions. Cross-sectional statistics, not tracking of the same donors, supported the conclusions.

The V gene end was trimmed by 5 bases and the J gene end by 13 bases; junction bases not matched to a gene: 23. There are 16 residues in the CDR3. The germline V gene has CDR1 SGHTA and CDR2 FQGTGA. One entry per CDR3 protein, called by TCRdb with MiXCR from the 5' RACE reads. The sample has 690,000 or so distinct CDR3 sequences; roughly 8% are singletons. Concerning this clonotype: Its antigen is as yet unknown.

These data were also reused for a study on yellow fever vaccine responses in identical twins.

The TCR was taken from a woman younger than 30 in good health. Material: PBMCs. This chain connects TRBV7-3 to TRBJ2-7; TRBD1 matches at 7 bases. The CDR3 bases are TGTGCCAGCAGCCGATATAGTTTTAGAGACAGGGACCCCCCTTACTTC. Amino acids: CASSRYSFRDRDPPYF.